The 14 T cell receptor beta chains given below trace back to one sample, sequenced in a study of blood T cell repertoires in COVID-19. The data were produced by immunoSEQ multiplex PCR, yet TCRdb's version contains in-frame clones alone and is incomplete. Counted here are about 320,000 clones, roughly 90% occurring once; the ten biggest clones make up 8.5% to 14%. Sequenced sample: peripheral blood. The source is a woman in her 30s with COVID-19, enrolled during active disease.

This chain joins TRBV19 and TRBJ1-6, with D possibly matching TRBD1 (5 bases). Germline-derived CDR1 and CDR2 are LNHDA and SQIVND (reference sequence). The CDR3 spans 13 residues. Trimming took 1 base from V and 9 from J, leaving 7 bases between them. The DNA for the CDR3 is TGTGCCAGTAGTATAGGGGGCAGTTCACCCCTCCACTTT. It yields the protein CASSIGGSSPLHF.

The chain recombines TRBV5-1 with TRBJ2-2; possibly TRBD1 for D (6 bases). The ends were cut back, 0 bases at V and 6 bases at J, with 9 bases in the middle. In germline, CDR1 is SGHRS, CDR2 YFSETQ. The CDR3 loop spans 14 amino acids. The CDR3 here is CASSLDRAAGELFF. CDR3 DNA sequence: TGCGCCAGCAGCTTGGACAGGGCGGCCGGGGAGCTGTTTTTT.

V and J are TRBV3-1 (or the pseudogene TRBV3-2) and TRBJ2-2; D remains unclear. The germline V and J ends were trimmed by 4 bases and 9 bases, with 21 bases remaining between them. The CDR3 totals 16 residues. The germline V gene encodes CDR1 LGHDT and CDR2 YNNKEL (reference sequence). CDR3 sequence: CASSLHGPLTKRELFF. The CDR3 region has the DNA TGTGCCAGCAGCCTCCATGGCCCGTTAACGAAAAGGGAGCTGTTTTTT.

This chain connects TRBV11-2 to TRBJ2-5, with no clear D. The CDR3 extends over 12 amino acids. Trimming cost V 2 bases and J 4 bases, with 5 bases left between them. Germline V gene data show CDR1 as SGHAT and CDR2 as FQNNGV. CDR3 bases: TGTGCCAGCAGCTTATACGGAGAGACCCAGTACTTC. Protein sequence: CASSLYGETQYF.

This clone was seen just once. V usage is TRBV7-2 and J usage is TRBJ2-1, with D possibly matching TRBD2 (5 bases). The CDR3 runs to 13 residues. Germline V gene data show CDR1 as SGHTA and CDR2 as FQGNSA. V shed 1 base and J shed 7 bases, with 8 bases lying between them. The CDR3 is CASSLGVANEQFF. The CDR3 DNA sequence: TGTGCCAGCAGCTTAGGCGTAGCGAATGAGCAGTTCTTC.

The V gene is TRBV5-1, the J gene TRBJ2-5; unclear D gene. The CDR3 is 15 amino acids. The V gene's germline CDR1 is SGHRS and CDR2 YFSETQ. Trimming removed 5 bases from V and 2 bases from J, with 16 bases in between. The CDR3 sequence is CASSFQTRPQETQYF. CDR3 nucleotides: TGCGCCAGCAGTTTTCAGACTCGCCCTCAAGAGACCCAGTACTTC.

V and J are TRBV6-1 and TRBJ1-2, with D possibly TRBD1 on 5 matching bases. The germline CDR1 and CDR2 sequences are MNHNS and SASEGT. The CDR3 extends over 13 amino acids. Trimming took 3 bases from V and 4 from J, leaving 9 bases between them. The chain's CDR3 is CASSDRGTYGYTF. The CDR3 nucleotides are TGTGCCAGCAGTGATCGGGGGACCTATGGCTACACCTTC.

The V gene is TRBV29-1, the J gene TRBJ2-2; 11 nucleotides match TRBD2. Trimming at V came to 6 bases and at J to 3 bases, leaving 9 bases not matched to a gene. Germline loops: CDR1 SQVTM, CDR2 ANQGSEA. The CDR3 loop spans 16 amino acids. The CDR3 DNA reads TGCAGCGTAGGGTTAGCGGGGGGGGTTCACACCGGGGAGCTGTTTTTT. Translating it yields CSVGLAGGVHTGELFF.

The DNA for the CDR3 is TGTGCCAGCAGGGCCCTGTGGACCCAGTACTTC. Translating it yields CASRALWTQYF. The rearrangement links TRBV25-1 to TRBJ2-5; D call uncertain. CDR3 size: 11 residues. From germline, CDR1 is MGHDK and CDR2 SYGVNS. V lost 6 bases, J lost 7 bases, and 9 bases lay in between.

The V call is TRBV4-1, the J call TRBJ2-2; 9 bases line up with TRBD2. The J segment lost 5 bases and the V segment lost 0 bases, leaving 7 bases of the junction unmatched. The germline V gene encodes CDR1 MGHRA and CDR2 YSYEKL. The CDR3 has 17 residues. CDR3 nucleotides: TGCGCCAGCAGCCAAGATTTCGCGGGGGGGCCGACCGGGGAGCTGTTTTTT. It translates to CASSQDFAGGPTGELFF.

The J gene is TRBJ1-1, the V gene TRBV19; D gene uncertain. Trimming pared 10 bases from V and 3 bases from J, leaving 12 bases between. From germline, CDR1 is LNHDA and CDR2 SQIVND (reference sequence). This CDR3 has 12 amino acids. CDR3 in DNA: TGTGCCACCAAACCCGGGGACACTGAAGCTTTCTTT. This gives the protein CATKPGDTEAFF.

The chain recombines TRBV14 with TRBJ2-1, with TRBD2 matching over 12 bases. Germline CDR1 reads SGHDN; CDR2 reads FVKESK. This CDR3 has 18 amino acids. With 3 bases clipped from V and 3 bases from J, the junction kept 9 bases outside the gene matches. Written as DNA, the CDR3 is TGTGCCAGCAGCCATATGAAGCTAGCGGGGGGGTTCTACAATGAGCAGTTCTTC. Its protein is CASSHMKLAGGFYNEQFF.

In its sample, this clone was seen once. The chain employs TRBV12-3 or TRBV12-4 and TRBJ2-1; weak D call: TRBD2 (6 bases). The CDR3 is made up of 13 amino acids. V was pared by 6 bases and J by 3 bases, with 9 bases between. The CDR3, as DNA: TGTGCCAGCAGCACGGACTACTACAATGAGCAGTTCTTC. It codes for CASSTDYYNEQFF.

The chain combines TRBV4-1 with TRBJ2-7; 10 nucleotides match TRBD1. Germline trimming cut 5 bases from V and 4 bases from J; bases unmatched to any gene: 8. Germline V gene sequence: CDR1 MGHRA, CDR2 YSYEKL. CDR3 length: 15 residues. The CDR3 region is CASSSRGTGAYEQYF. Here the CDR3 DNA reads TGCGCCAGCAGCTCGCGGGGGACAGGGGCGTACGAGCAGTACTTC.